This T cell receptor beta chain was sequenced in a study of metastatic and nonmetastatic thyroid tumors. Study context: Patients with malignant and benign thyroid disease provided blood and tumor or nodule tissue, whose repertoires were compared. Study-level points and caveats: Malignant thyroid tumors reportedly exceeded benign nodules significantly in TCR beta diversity, with the difference appearing in blood and tumor.

In the original analysis: Building a distant-metastasis classifier for papillary thyroid cancer drew on CDR3 differences across clinicopathological groups. TCRdb re-processed the PCR reads through MiXCR. TCRdb's processing, not the authors', yielded these V and J calls. In the table there are 15,000 or so clones, approximately 25% of which are singletons. V lost 1 base to trimming and J lost 0 bases, with 7 bases between them. CDR3 size: 15 residues. Germline V gene lookup returns CDR1 LNHDA and CDR2 SQIVND (reference sequence). In regard to this clone: Its target is unknown.

No patient had received any treatment before thyroid surgery. V and J are TRBV19 and TRBJ1-5, with D possibly matching TRBD1 (5 bases). The clonotype was recovered from a female donor with papillary thyroid cancer or a benign thyroid nodule (not recorded which). Some clones in this sample may be carry-over from other donors' samples. The sequenced sample consisted of adjacent normal tissue. The CDR3 nucleotides are TGTGCCAGTAGTATAGCAGGGTATAGCAATCAGCCCCAGCATTTT. It encodes CASSIAGYSNQPQHF.